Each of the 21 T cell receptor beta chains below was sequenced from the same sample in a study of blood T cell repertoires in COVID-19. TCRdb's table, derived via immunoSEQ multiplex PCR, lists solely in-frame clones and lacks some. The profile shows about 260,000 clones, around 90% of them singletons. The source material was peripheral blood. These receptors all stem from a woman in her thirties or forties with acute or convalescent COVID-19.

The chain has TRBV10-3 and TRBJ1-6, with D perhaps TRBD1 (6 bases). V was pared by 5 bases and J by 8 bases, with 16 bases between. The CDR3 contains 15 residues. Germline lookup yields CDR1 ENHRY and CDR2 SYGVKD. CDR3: CAISTNGQTHSPLHF. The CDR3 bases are TGTGCCATCAGTACCAACGGACAGACTCATTCACCCCTCCACTTT.

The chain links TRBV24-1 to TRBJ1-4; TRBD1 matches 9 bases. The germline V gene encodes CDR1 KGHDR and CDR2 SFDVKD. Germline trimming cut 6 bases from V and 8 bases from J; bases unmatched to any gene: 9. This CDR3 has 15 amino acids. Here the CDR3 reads CATSITGGAGEKLFF. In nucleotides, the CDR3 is TGTGCCACCAGTATCACAGGGGGCGCAGGAGAAAAACTGTTTTTT.

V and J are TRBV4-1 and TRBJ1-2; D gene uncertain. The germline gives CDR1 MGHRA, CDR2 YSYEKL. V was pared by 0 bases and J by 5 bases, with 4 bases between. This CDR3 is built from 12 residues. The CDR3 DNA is TGCGCCAGCAGCCAAGACCGGTATGGCTACACCTTC. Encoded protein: CASSQDRYGYTF.

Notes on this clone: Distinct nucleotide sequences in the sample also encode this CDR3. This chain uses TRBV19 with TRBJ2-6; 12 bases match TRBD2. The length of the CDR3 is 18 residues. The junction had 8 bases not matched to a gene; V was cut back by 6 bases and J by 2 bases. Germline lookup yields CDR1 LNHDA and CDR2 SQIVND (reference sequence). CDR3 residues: CASRTSGGRPPGANVLTF. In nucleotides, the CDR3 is TGTGCCAGTAGAACTAGCGGGGGGCGCCCCCCTGGGGCCAACGTCCTGACTTTC.

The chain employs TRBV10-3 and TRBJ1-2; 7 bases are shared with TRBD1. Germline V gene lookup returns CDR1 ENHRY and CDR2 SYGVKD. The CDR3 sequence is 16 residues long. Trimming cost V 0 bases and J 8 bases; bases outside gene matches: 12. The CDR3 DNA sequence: TGTGCCATCAGTGAGTCGTTAGGACAGGCCCCTGGGGGCTACACCTTC. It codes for CAISESLGQAPGGYTF.

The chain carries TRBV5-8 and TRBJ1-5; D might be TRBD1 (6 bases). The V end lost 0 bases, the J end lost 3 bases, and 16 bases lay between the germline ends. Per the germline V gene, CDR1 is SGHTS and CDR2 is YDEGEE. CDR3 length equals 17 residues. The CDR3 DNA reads TGTGCCAGCAGCTTGGGGGAGGGCAGGGGTCTCAATCAGCCCCAGCATTTT. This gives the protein CASSLGEGRGLNQPQHF.

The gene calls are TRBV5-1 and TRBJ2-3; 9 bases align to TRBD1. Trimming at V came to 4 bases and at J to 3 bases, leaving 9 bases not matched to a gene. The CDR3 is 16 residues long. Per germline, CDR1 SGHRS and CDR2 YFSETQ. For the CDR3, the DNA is TGCGCCAGCAGCCTCCGGGACAGGGCCGCGACAGATACGCAGTATTTT. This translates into CASSLRDRAATDTQYF.

The CDR3 sequence: CASSNTGGKGNTEAFF. CDR3 in DNA: TGTGCCAGCAGCAACACAGGGGGCAAAGGAAACACTGAAGCTTTCTTT. The chain is built from TRBV7-9 and TRBJ1-1, with 9 bases identical to TRBD1. The CDR3 loop spans 16 amino acids. V dropped 5 bases and J dropped 2; count of bases not matched to a gene: 9. The germline V gene encodes CDR1 SEHNR and CDR2 FQNEAQ (reference sequence).

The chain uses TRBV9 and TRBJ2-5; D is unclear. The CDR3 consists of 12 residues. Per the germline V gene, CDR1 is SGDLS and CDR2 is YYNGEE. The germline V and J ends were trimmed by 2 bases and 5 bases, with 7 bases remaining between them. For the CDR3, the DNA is TGTGCCAGCAGCGTCCCCGGGGAGACCCAGTACTTC. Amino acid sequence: CASSVPGETQYF.

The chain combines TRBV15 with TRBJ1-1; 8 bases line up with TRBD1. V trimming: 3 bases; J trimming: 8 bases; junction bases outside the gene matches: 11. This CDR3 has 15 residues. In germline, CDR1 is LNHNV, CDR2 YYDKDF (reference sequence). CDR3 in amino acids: CATSSARQGIIEAFF. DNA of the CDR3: TGTGCCACCAGCAGCGCCCGACAGGGGATAATAGAAGCTTTCTTT.

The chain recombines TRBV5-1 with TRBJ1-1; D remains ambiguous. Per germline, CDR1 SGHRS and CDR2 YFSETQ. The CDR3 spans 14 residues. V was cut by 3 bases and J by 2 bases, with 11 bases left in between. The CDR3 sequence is CASSSTTDNTEAFF. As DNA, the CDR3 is TGCGCCAGCAGCTCGACAACAGATAACACTGAAGCTTTCTTT.

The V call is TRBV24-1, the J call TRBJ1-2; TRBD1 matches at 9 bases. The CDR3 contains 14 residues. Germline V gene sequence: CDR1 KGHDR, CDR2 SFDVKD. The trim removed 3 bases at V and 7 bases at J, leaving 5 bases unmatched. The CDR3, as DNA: TGTGCCACCAGTGATGGCACAGGGGGCTCTGGCTACACCTTC. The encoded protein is CATSDGTGGSGYTF.

The CDR3 spells CASSPQGAPKNIQYF. DNA of the CDR3: TGTGCCAGCAGCCCCCAGGGGGCGCCCAAAAACATTCAGTACTTC. The genes are TRBV5-4 and TRBJ2-4; 8 bases align to TRBD1. CDR3 size: 15 residues. V was clipped by 4 bases and J by 2 bases; unmatched bases: 5. In germline, CDR1 is SGHNT, CDR2 YYREEE (reference sequence).

The CDR3 DNA is TGTGCCAGCAGCAACTTACAGGACCAAGAGACCCAGTACTTC. Translated, it gives CASSNLQDQETQYF. This rearrangement joins TRBV11-1 to TRBJ2-5; a weak D match, TRBD1 (5 bases). V lost 5 bases, J lost 0 bases, and 10 bases lay in between. Germline loops: CDR1 SGHAT, CDR2 FQDESV (reference sequence). This CDR3 has 14 residues.

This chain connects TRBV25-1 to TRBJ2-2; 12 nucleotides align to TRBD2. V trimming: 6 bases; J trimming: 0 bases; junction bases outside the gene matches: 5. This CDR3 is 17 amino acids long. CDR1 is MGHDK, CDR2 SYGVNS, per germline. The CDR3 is CASSFTSGGSNTGELFF. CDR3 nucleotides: TGTGCCAGCAGCTTCACTAGCGGGGGGTCGAACACCGGGGAGCTGTTTTTT.

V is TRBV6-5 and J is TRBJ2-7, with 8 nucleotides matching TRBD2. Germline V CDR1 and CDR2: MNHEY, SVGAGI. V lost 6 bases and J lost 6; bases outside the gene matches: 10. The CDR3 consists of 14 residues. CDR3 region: CASRRDPLAGEQYV. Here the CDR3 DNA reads TGTGCCAGCAGGAGGGATCCCCTAGCGGGCGAGCAGTACGTC.

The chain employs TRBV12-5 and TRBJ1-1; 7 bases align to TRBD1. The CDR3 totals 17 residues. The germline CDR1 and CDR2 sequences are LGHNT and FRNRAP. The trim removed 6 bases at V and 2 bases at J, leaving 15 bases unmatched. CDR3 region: CASGPGNAGGLNTEAFF. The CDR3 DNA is TGTGCTAGTGGCCCTGGTAATGCAGGGGGACTTAACACTGAAGCTTTCTTT.

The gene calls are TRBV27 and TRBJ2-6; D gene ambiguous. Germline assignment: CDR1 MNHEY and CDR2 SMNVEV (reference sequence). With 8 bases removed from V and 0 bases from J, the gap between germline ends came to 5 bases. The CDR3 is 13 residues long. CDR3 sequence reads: CASSNSGANVLTF. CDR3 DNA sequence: TGTGCCAGCTCCAACTCTGGGGCCAACGTCCTGACTTTC.

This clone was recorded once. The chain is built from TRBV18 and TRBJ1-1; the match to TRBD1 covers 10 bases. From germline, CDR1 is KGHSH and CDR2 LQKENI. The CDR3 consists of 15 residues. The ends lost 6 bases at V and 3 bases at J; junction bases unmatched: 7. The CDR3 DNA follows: TGTGCCAGCTCTGCGTCCGGGACAGGGGACACTGAAGCTTTCTTT. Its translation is CASSASGTGDTEAFF.

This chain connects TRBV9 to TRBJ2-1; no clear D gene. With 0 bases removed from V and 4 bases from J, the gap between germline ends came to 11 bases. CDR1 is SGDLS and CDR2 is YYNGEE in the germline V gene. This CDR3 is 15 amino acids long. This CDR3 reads CASSVGSIGYNEQFF. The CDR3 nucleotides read TGTGCCAGCAGCGTAGGTAGTATTGGTTACAATGAGCAGTTCTTC.

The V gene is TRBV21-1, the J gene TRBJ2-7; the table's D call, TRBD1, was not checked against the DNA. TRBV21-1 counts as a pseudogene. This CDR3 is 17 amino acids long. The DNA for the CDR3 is TGTGCCAGCAGCAAAGTGGGTCCCAACAGGGGGCAATACGAGCAGTACGTC. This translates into CASSKVGPNRGQYEQYV.